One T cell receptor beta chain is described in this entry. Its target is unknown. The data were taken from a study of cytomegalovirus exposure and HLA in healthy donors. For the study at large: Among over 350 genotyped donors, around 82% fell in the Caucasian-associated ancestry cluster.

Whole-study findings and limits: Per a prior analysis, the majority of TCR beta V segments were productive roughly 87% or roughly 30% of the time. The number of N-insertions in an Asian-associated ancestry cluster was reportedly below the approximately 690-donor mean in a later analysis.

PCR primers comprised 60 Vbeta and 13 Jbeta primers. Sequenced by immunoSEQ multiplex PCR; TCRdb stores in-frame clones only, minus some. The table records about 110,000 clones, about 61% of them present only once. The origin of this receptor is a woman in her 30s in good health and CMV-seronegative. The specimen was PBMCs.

CDR3 DNA sequence: TGTGCCTGGACGGACAGGGACGATCAAGCTTTCTTT. This sequence encodes CAWTDRDDQAFF. V and J are TRBV30 and TRBJ1-1; 8 bases fit TRBD1. Germline V gives CDR1 GTSNPN, CDR2 SVGIG (reference sequence). The J segment lost 9 bases and the V segment lost 4 bases, leaving 7 bases of the junction unmatched. The CDR3 is made up of 12 amino acids.